This T cell receptor (beta chain) was profiled in a study of response to subunit inactivated influenza vaccine. In this sample, this clonotype turned up a few times. TCRdb re-called the RT-PCR reads with MiXCR, one entry per CDR3 protein. The sample has some 550,000 distinct CDR3 sequences, around 25% seen once; the top ten hold approximately 3%. V lost 7 bases to trimming and J lost 1 base; unmatched junction nucleotides: 5. The CDR3 is 15 residues long. Germline V gene lookup returns CDR1 LGHDT and CDR2 YNNKEL (reference sequence). These data were also reused for a study on T cells expressing NK-cell markers. That study reports: For TCR beta, cDNA was produced by 5'RACE template switching with UMIs. Underlying the TCR beta repertoires were sorted CD3+CD56+NKG2C+, CD3+CD56+NKG2C- and CD3+CD56-NKG2C+ T cells. Dominance of the CD3+CD56-NKG2C+ fraction by these clonotypes also held in four donors.

The sample here was CD4+ T cells sorted from PBMCs, taken 11 to 12 days after vaccination. The chain couples TRBV3-1 to TRBJ2-2; TRBD2 matches 8 bases. This receptor was obtained from a man in his fifties who received an inactivated influenza vaccine. Here the CDR3 DNA reads TGTGCCAGCAAGATTACTAGCGGGAACACCGGGGAGCTGTTTTTT. Its protein is CASKITSGNTGELFF.